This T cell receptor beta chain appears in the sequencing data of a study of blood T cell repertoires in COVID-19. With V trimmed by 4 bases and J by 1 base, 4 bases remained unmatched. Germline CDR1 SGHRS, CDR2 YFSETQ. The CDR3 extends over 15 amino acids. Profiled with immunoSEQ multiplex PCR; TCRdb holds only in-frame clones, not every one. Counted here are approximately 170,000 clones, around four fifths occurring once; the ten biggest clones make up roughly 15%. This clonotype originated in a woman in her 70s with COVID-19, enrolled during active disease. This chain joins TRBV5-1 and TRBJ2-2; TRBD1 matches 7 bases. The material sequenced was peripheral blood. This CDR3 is CASSENRGNTGELFF. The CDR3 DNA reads TGCGCCAGCAGCGAGAACAGGGGGAACACCGGGGAGCTGTTTTTT.